This T cell receptor beta chain was sequenced for a study of blood T cell repertoires in COVID-19. Across the whole study: PBMCs, B-cell-depleted T cells, or T cells were the source of the cDNA or gDNA that made up the material.

Generated by immunoSEQ multiplex PCR, the TCRdb table keeps only in-frame clones and is missing some. The table lists roughly 250,000 clones, around 82% of them singletons. This clonotype was obtained from a human donor with COVID-19, enrolled during active disease. The donor label of this sample is uncertain. The sample comprised peripheral blood.

This chain's CDR3 is CASSFSGRLFF. The CDR3 DNA sequence: TGTGCCAGCAGCTTCAGCGGGAGACTGTTCTTC. This rearrangement joins TRBV13 to TRBJ2-1; 8 nucleotides align to TRBD2. Germline V gives CDR1 PRHDT, CDR2 FYEKMQ (reference sequence). CDR3 length: 11 amino acids. V lost 3 bases, J lost 15 bases, and 4 bases stayed unmatched.